This is a list of T cell receptor beta chains from one sample in a study of blood T cells in healthy people across ages. TCRdb re-called the 5' RACE reads with MiXCR, one entry per CDR3 protein. Of 750,000 or so distinct CDR3 sequences listed, just under 25% are singletons. These same records also appear under a second study, on T cells of mothers and their children.

The specimen sequenced was blood. These receptor sequences come from a boy younger than 18 in good health. CDR3s include the opening cysteine and the closing phenylalanine or tryptophan. The D gene is left open where the match is weak. A row's size may be missing; if present it is once, few, many or a size class.

TRBJ2-7,few,TRBD2,TRBV5-4,CASSLTSGNYEQYF,TGTGCCAGCAGCTTGACTAGCGGAAACTACGAGCAGTACTTC
TRBJ2-2,.,.,TRBV5-1,CASSLFWGPGELFF,TGCGCCAGCAGCTTGTTCTGGGGGCCCGGGGAGCTGTTTTTT
TRBJ2-5,few,.,TRBV4-1,CASSQVFLGAETQYF,TGCGCCAGCAGCCAAGTTTTCCTGGGGGCTGAGACCCAGTACTTC
TRBJ2-6,.,.,TRBV18,CASSPASGNSGANVLTF,TGTGCCAGCTCCCCAGCCTCTGGAAACTCTGGGGCCAACGTCCTGACTTTC
TRBJ2-1,few,.,TRBV27,CASSTPGPITYNEQFF,TGTGCCAGCAGCACCCCGGGACCGATAACCTACAATGAGCAGTTCTTC
TRBJ2-7,.,.,TRBV12-3/TRBV12-4,CASSLGAETYEQYF,TGTGCCAGCAGTTTAGGAGCGGAGACCTACGAGCAGTACTTC
TRBJ1-6,many,.,TRBV12-3/TRBV12-4,CASSYSESASPLHF,TGTGCCAGCAGTTATAGTGAGTCGGCTTCACCCCTCCACTTT
TRBJ2-7,.,.,TRBV28,CASSTWGPLYEQYF,TGTGCCAGCAGTACTTGGGGACCTCTCTACGAGCAGTACTTC
TRBJ2-1,.,TRBD2,TRBV15,CATSRSSGSSSYNEQFF,TGTGCCACCAGCAGATCTAGCGGGTCTAGCTCCTACAATGAGCAGTTCTTC
TRBJ2-5,.,TRBD1,TRBV9,CASSAGTASYDQYF,TGTGCCAGCAGCGCGGGGACAGCTTCCTACGATCAGTACTTC
TRBJ2-5,few,TRBD2,TRBV18,CASSPAGLGETQHF,TGTGCCAGCTCACCAGCCGGACTAGGAGAGACCCAGCACTTC
TRBJ1-3,few,.,TRBV15,CATSRDRGTGNTIYF,TGTGCCACCAGCAGAGATCGGGGGACTGGAAACACCATATATTTT
TRBJ2-1,few,.,TRBV7-2,CASSLIAAGNGDEQFF,TGTGCCAGCAGCTTAATCGCCGCCGGGAACGGGGATGAGCAGTTCTTC
TRBJ2-7,.,.,TRBV9,CASSVLGDGNYEQYF,TGTGCCAGCAGCGTCCTCGGGGACGGTAACTACGAGCAGTACTTC
TRBJ2-1,.,.,TRBV14,CASNQGERHNEQFF,TGTGCCAGCAACCAAGGCGAGCGGCACAATGAGCAGTTCTTC
TRBJ1-1,.,TRBD1,TRBV6-5,CASSTDRGLPEAFF,TGTGCCAGCAGTACGGACAGGGGGCTTCCTGAAGCTTTCTTT
TRBJ2-7,.,.,TRBV12-3/TRBV12-4,CASSYVKAEQYF,TGTGCCAGCAGTTATGTAAAGGCCGAGCAGTACTTC
TRBJ2-5,few,.,TRBV29-1,CSVVAAVVEAGSTQYF,TGCAGCGTTGTAGCTGCAGTAGTGGAAGCCGGGTCCACCCAGTACTTC
TRBJ2-6,once,.,TRBV2,CASRSQSSGANVLTF,TGTGCCAGCCGCAGTCAGAGCTCTGGGGCCAACGTCCTGACTTTC
TRBJ1-4,.,.,TRBV12-3/TRBV12-4,CASRDQRGGDEKLFF,TGTGCCAGCAGAGATCAGCGGGGAGGAGATGAAAAACTGTTTTTT
TRBJ1-6,few,TRBD1,TRBV18,CASSPGQVNSPLHF,TGTGCCAGCTCACCGGGACAGGTTAATTCACCCCTCCACTTT
TRBJ1-2,.,TRBD1,TRBV7-8,CASSSTWGQGPPTGYTF,TGTGCCAGCAGCTCGACCTGGGGACAGGGCCCTCCCACAGGCTACACCTTC
TRBJ2-1,few,TRBD2,TRBV19,CASSGTTYNEQFF,TGTGCCAGTAGCGGGACTACCTACAATGAGCAGTTCTTC
TRBJ2-1,few,TRBD2,TRBV5-1,CASSGETSGGRDEQFF,TGCGCCAGCAGCGGGGAGACTAGCGGGGGTCGAGATGAGCAGTTCTTC
TRBJ2-1,.,TRBD2,TRBV7-2,CASRDGLALHNEQFF,TGTGCCAGCAGGGACGGACTAGCGTTGCACAATGAGCAGTTCTTC
TRBJ2-5,few,TRBD2,TRBV13,CATQRGSEETQYF,TGTGCCACCCAGCGGGGGTCGGAAGAGACCCAGTACTTC
TRBJ2-5,.,.,TRBV20-1,CSARDLLLELQETQYF,TGCAGTGCTAGAGATCTACTACTAGAGCTCCAAGAGACCCAGTACTTC
TRBJ1-4,.,.,TRBV12-3/TRBV12-4,CASSLGAKGEKLFF,TGTGCCAGCAGTTTAGGGGCAAAGGGGGAAAAACTGTTTTTT
TRBJ2-5,.,.,TRBV5-1,CASSLEGGEQETQYF,TGCGCCAGCAGCTTGGAGGGGGGCGAGCAAGAGACCCAGTACTTC
TRBJ1-4,.,.,TRBV12-3/TRBV12-4,CASSPGRSNEKLFF,TGTGCCAGCAGCCCCGGACGGTCTAATGAAAAACTGTTTTTT
TRBJ2-4,.,TRBD2,TRBV12-3/TRBV12-4,CASRLAGGSQNIQYF,TGTGCCAGCAGACTAGCGGGGGGTTCTCAAAACATTCAGTACTTC
TRBJ1-4,.,TRBD1,TRBV12-3/TRBV12-4,CASSYPGGEKLFF,TGTGCCAGCAGTTACCCAGGGGGAGAAAAACTGTTTTTT
TRBJ2-2,.,TRBD2,TRBV5-1,CASSFSGTFTGELFF,TGCGCCAGCAGCTTTAGCGGGACTTTTACCGGGGAGCTGTTTTTT
TRBJ2-1,few,TRBD1,TRBV29-1,CSVLTGTGGDFSYNEQFF,TGCAGCGTTCTGACCGGGACAGGGGGCGATTTTTCCTACAATGAGCAGTTCTTC
TRBJ2-2,.,TRBD1,TRBV28,CASSFPGGSNTGELFF,TGTGCCAGCAGTTTCCCAGGGGGCTCGAACACCGGGGAGCTGTTTTTT
TRBJ1-3,.,TRBD1,TRBV29-1,CSVSTGGNTIYF,TGCAGCGTTTCGACAGGGGGAAACACCATATATTTT
TRBJ2-1,few,TRBD2,TRBV10-2,CASIKGLAGTYNEQFF,TGCGCCAGCATCAAAGGACTAGCGGGGACCTACAATGAGCAGTTCTTC
TRBJ2-5,few,.,TRBV7-9,CASSLVHRGPEEETQYF,TGTGCCAGCAGCTTAGTCCACAGAGGGCCGGAAGAAGAGACCCAGTACTTC
TRBJ1-6,few,.,TRBV7-3,CASSLGLRHSPLHF,TGTGCCAGCAGCCTGGGACTCCGGCATTCACCCCTCCACTTT
TRBJ1-1,few,.,TRBV6-2/TRBV6-3,CASTPRVSANENTEAFF,TGTGCCAGCACCCCACGTGTCTCGGCGAACGAGAACACTGAAGCTTTCTTT
TRBJ2-3,.,.,TRBV20-1,CSVPGTSTDTQYF,TGCAGTGTCCCAGGAACTAGCACAGATACGCAGTATTTT
TRBJ2-3,.,.,TRBV21-1,CASSVLSGDTDTQYF,TGTGCCAGCAGCGTACTATCGGGGGACACAGATACGCAGTATTTT
TRBJ2-1,few,TRBD1,TRBV6-5,CASSYSMWQGAYNEQFF,TGTGCCAGCAGTTACTCAATGTGGCAGGGGGCATACAATGAGCAGTTCTTC
TRBJ1-5,few,TRBD1,TRBV5-1,CASSLDTGGNQPQHF,TGCGCCAGCAGCTTGGATACAGGGGGCAATCAGCCCCAGCATTTT
TRBJ1-2,.,.,TRBV11-2,CASSSQGRHGVDGYTF,TGTGCCAGCAGTTCCCAGGGGCGACATGGGGTGGATGGCTACACCTTC
TRBJ1-1,few,TRBD1,TRBV4-3,CASSPDDRGNEAFF,TGCGCCAGCAGCCCCGACGACAGGGGGAATGAAGCTTTCTTT
TRBJ2-1,.,.,TRBV21-1,CASSKRWGRDEQFF,TGTGCCAGCAGCAAACGTTGGGGGAGGGATGAGCAGTTCTTC
TRBJ2-1,.,TRBD2,TRBV18,CASSWGAGGPLEQFF,TGTGCCAGCTCTTGGGGAGCGGGAGGGCCGCTTGAGCAGTTCTTC
TRBJ2-1,.,.,TRBV4-3,CASSQHYRDGYNEQFF,TGCGCCAGCAGCCAACACTACCGGGACGGGTACAATGAGCAGTTCTTC
TRBJ2-5,.,.,TRBV10-3,CAISAGPETQYF,TGTGCCATCAGTGCGGGGCCGGAGACCCAGTACTTC
TRBJ1-2,.,TRBD1,TRBV24-1,CATDSGTGGYGYTF,TGTGCCACCGATTCCGGGACAGGGGGCTATGGCTACACCTTC
TRBJ2-5,few,.,TRBV7-2,CASSLVAANPQETQYF,TGTGCCAGCAGCTTAGTTGCAGCTAACCCCCAAGAGACCCAGTACTTC
TRBJ2-6,few,TRBD1,TRBV7-9,CASSPKTGPLSGANVLTF,TGTGCCAGCAGCCCCAAGACAGGGCCTCTCTCTGGGGCCAACGTCCTGACTTTC
TRBJ1-1,.,.,TRBV7-3,CASRHVADSTEAFF,TGTGCCAGCAGACACGTCGCGGACAGCACTGAAGCTTTCTTT
TRBJ2-2,few,.,TRBV27,CASSLLGQGNGELFF,TGTGCCAGCAGTTTATTAGGCCAGGGTAACGGGGAGCTGTTTTTT
TRBJ2-5,.,.,TRBV4-3,CASSQGTAEKQYF,TGCGCCAGCAGCCAAGGGACAGCTGAAAAGCAGTACTTC
TRBJ2-3,few,TRBD2,TRBV10-3,CAIRPGTSSWTDTQYF,TGTGCCATCAGGCCCGGGACTAGCTCGTGGACAGATACGCAGTATTTT
TRBJ2-1,.,.,TRBV7-3,CASSTSPPDEQFF,TGTGCCAGCAGCACTAGCCCCCCGGATGAGCAGTTCTTC